The rows below give T cell receptor beta chains drawn from one sample of a study of blood T cell repertoires in COVID-19. Only in-frame clones appear in the TCRdb table, and some are missing; sequencing was by immunoSEQ multiplex PCR. The sample consists of under 75,000 clones, approximately 90% of them appearing once. The sequencing sample was made of peripheral blood. These receptors originate from a man aged 45-65 years with acute or convalescent COVID-19. Both conserved end residues are part of each CDR3.

V	J	CDR3
TRBV18	TRBJ2-1	CASSPKAGTPRSYNEQFF
TRBV5-6	TRBJ2-7	CASSFPWTSGTYEQYF
TRBV18	TRBJ2-3	CASSSSGISTDTQYF
TRBV7-2	TRBJ2-5	CASSFHSPHPEREKTQYF
TRBV30	TRBJ1-1	CAWTGYGTEAFF
TRBV19	TRBJ2-3	CASSPWTGRTTQYF
TRBV3-1/TRBV3-2	TRBJ2-7	CASSQRVVSSYEQYF
TRBV9	TRBJ1-6	CASSPGEGYNSPLHF
TRBV28	TRBJ2-5	CASSSQQGAHGMTQYF
TRBV6-2/TRBV6-3	TRBJ1-2	CASSKPGQANYGYTF
TRBV2	TRBJ1-5	CASSENTTPGQPQHF
TRBV19	TRBJ1-1	CASRALRQGIMNTEAFF
TRBV4-1	TRBJ1-1	CASSPRLEVEAFF